This TCR beta chain was identified during a study of blood T cells in healthy people across ages. Study in general: About one barcoded beta molecule per two T cells came from capture by template switching. Study-level points and caveats: Long-lived donors had more naive CD4+ cells and higher diversity than aged donors.

Every sample had a minimum of 6.5 million PBMCs isolated. This CDR3 has 15 residues. This clonotype was observed once. Its antigen is undetermined. A junction boundary mismatches the germline segment, possibly from a read error. Then a second PCR, running roughly 7 to 11 cycles, was carried out with a sample-barcoded 5' primer and a J-beta primer mix. In TCRdb, the 5' RACE reads were re-called with MiXCR into one record per CDR3 protein. The sample carries some 1.5 million distinct CDR3 sequences, about 30% recorded once. The sequencing input was blood. This TCR was recovered from a woman in her thirties in good health. This chain uses TRBV12-3 or TRBV12-4 with TRBJ2-3; 7 nucleotides line up with TRBD2. CDR3 loop: CASSLMGGLSDMQYF. In nucleotides, the CDR3 is TGTGCCAGCAGTTTGATGGGAGGGCTCTCAGATATGCAGTATTTT.